This T cell receptor (beta chain) was profiled in a study of Graves' ophthalmopathy and Graves' hyperthyroidism. Amplified TCR beta CDR3 regions were obtained using RNA transcripts as template. An initial RT-PCR round employing HTBI primers preceded a second-round multiplex PCR. TCRdb reprocessed the multiplex PCR reads with MiXCR, giving one entry per CDR3 protein. The table lists 170,000 or so distinct CDR3 sequences, 37% of them singletons. The V end was cut by 3 bases, the J end by 0 bases, with 9 bases between. Germline-derived CDR1 and CDR2 are MNHEY and SMNVEV (reference sequence). This CDR3 is built from 14 residues. Overall study findings and caveats: Detection in blood was also observed for most expanded thyroid clonotypes above 0.001 frequency. This model predicted ophthalmopathy progression (sensitivity 70.59%, specificity 72.22%).

To note about this clonotype: Its antigen is unknown.

This clonotype was sampled from a woman between 40 and 55 years old with Graves' ophthalmopathy. Sample: peripheral blood. The chain links TRBV27 to TRBJ2-7; D remains unclear. CDR3 coding DNA: TGTGCCAGCAGTTTCTCGGTAAACTCCTACGAGCAGTACTTC. This codes for CASSFSVNSYEQYF.